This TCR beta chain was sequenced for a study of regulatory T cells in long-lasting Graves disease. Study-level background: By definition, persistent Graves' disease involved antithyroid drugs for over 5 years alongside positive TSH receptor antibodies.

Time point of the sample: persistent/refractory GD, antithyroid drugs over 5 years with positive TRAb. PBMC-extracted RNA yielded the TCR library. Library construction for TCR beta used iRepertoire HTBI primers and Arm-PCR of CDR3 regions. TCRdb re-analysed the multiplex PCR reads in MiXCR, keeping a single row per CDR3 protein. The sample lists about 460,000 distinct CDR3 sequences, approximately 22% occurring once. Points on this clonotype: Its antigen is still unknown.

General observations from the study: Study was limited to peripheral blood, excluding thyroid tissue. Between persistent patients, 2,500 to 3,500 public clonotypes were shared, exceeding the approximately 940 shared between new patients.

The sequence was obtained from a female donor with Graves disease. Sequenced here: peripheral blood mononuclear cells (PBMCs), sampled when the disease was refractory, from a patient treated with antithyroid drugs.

The CDR3 is CASSINTNYGYTF. CDR3 nucleotide sequence: TGTGCCAGCAGCATCAATACTAACTATGGCTACACCTTC. The chain joins TRBV6-1 to TRBJ1-2; D is ambiguous. CDR1 is MNHNS, CDR2 SASEGT, per germline. V was pared by 6 bases and J by 0 bases, with 8 bases between. This CDR3 spans 13 amino acids.